The 8 T cell receptor beta chains given below trace back to one sample, sequenced in a study of identical twins (dated by TCRdb to the mid-2010s). Libraries were prepared through 5' RACE. Sequencing relied on an Illumina HiSeq 2000. The public reads were reprocessed in TCRdb via fastp at Q25 and MiXCR, keeping in-frame beta chains. Each CDR3 protein gets just one entry, which takes the most common genes and DNA from the rows behind it. For this sample there are roughly 240,000 distinct CDR3 sequences; 5.5% to 7% appear just once. The ten largest account for 3% to 4.5% of the sample. This sample was shared with a second study, whose subject was yellow fever vaccine responses in identical twins.

What was sequenced was memory (CD45RO+) T cells sorted from blood. In the paper's terms, the cell subset or site label means: CD45RO+ enriched T cells. These receptors were obtained from a woman in her late teens or twenties in good health.

The V and J genes are TRBV20-1 and TRBJ1-6; 7 nucleotides match TRBD1. The germline V gene encodes CDR1 DFQATT and CDR2 SNEGSKA (reference sequence). With 2 bases clipped from V and 9 bases from J, the junction kept 7 bases outside the gene matches. This CDR3 comprises 14 residues. CDR3 sequence (DNA): TGCAGTGCTAGACCCGGACAGGCGGGTTCACCCCTCCACTTT. Protein sequence: CSARPGQAGSPLHF.

This sequence joins TRBV3-1 and TRBJ2-2; possibly TRBD1 or TRBD2 for D (7 bases each). V gave up 3 bases and J gave up 4 bases, with 12 bases separating them. CDR1 is LGHDT, CDR2 YNNKEL, per germline (reference sequence). This CDR3 contains 15 residues. The CDR3 region is CASSHRGGGTGELFF. CDR3 in DNA: TGTGCCAGCAGCCACAGGGGGGGCGGCACCGGGGAGCTGTTTTTT.

The chain couples TRBV20-1 to TRBJ2-5; 8 bases align to TRBD2. The length of the CDR3 is 15 residues. The V gene end was trimmed by 3 bases and the J gene end by 1 base; junction bases not matched to a gene: 7. The V gene's germline CDR1 is DFQATT and CDR2 SNEGSKA (reference sequence). CDR3 sequence (DNA): TGCAGTGCTAGGATGGCCGCGGGGGGCCAAGAGACCCAGTACTTC. Encoded protein: CSARMAAGGQETQYF.

Only a few counts were recorded for this clonotype. This may stem from a read error, because a much larger clone lies one nucleotide away. The V call is TRBV3-1, the J call TRBJ2-2, with D unclear. Trimming took 7 bases from V and 2 from J, leaving 14 bases between them. The CDR3 spans 15 residues. Germline assignment: CDR1 LGHDT and CDR2 YNNKEL (reference sequence). Written as DNA, the CDR3 is TGTGCCAGCACCCCTCCGACTGGAAACACCGGGGAGCTGTTTTTT. Translating it yields CASTPPTGNTGELFF.

This clonotype was counted at least ten times. The V call is TRBV5-1, the J call TRBJ2-7, with TRBD2 identical over 7 bases. This CDR3 contains 14 residues. Germline V CDR1 and CDR2: SGHRS, YFSETQ. V shed 5 bases and J 1 base; nucleotides not matched to a gene: 6. This CDR3 is CASSVWGGSYEQYV. In DNA form, the CDR3 reads TGCGCCAGCAGTGTTTGGGGGGGGTCCTACGAGCAGTACGTC.

This clonotype was recorded at least ten times. The chain links TRBV12-3 or TRBV12-4 to TRBJ2-7; D is possibly TRBD1 (7 bases). The CDR3 covers 14 residues. V was trimmed by 5 bases and J by 6 bases, leaving 17 bases between them. CDR3 amino acids: CASSKAGTAGEQYV. Written as DNA, the CDR3 is TGTGCCAGCAGTAAAGCCGGGACAGCGGGCGAGCAGTACGTC.

This clonotype was observed a handful of times. V gene TRBV3-1 combines with J gene TRBJ1-1, with a possible D match to TRBD1 (5 bases). Germline V gene lookup returns CDR1 LGHDT and CDR2 YNNKEL (reference sequence). The CDR3 has 11 residues. Deletions cut 5 bases from V and 11 bases from J, with 12 bases between. CDR3 sequence (DNA): TGTGCCAGCAGCGTAGGGGACGAGGCTTTCTTT. Amino acids: CASSVGDEAFF.

This clonotype was counted ten times or more. The chain combines TRBV7-2 with TRBJ2-1; D call uncertain. The length of the CDR3 is 14 residues. Trimming took 5 bases from V and 15 from J, leaving 23 bases between them. Germline V CDR1 and CDR2: SGHTA, FQGNSA. The CDR3 region has the DNA TGTGCCAGCAGCCTAGGGATATCCGGCGGATGGAGGTTCTTC. Amino acids: CASSLGISGGWRFF.